Presented here are 16 T cell receptor beta chains from one specimen sequenced in a study of PD-L1 blockade in urothelial cancer. The table came from immunoSEQ multiplex PCR; TCRdb's copy has only in-frame clones and leaves some out. Here the sample spans 75,000 to 95,000 clones, around 85% being singletons. Time point indicated: pretreatment peripheral blood. The source material was PBMCs, sampled around atezolizumab (anti-PD-L1) treatment. The receptors here all came from a man aged 35 to 55 with urothelial cancer.

The chain couples TRBV6-5 to TRBJ2-1; TRBD2 matches at 10 bases. Per germline, CDR1 MNHEY and CDR2 SVGAGI. This CDR3 comprises 15 residues. After removal of 6 bases from V and 2 bases from J, the junction contained 4 bases not matched to a gene. This CDR3 reads CASRSGTSAYNEQFF. The CDR3 nucleotides are TGTGCCAGCAGGTCCGGGACTAGCGCCTACAATGAGCAGTTCTTC.

This clone was found a few times. This chain joins TRBV18 and TRBJ2-1, with D perhaps matching TRBD2 (5 bases). The germline CDR1 and CDR2 sequences are KGHSH and LQKENI. The CDR3 is made up of 13 amino acids. V lost 3 bases to trimming and J lost 10 bases, with 13 bases between them. The CDR3 loop reads CASSPPVSGEQFF. CDR3 nucleotides: TGTGCCAGCTCACCTCCAGTTTCGGGGGAGCAGTTCTTC.

The J gene is TRBJ2-2, the V gene TRBV27; TRBD1 aligns across 7 bases. Trimming at V came to 5 bases and at J to 3 bases, leaving 12 bases not matched to a gene. The CDR3 runs to 17 residues. CDR1 is MNHEY and CDR2 is SMNVEV in the germline V gene (reference sequence). CDR3 region: CASSPRTGKADTGELFF. In DNA form, the CDR3 reads TGTGCCAGCAGTCCTCGGACAGGCAAGGCCGACACCGGGGAGCTGTTTTTT.

This chain connects TRBV27 to TRBJ2-3; tentatively, D is TRBD2 (6 bases). Germline V CDR1 and CDR2: MNHEY, SMNVEV (reference sequence). V was pared by 4 bases and J by 2 bases, with 10 bases between. The CDR3 runs 14 residues. In nucleotides, the CDR3 is TGTGCCAGCAGTTGGCGGGGCCCCACAGATACGCAGTATTTT. Encoded protein: CASSWRGPTDTQYF.

A few counts support this clone. The gene calls are TRBV27 and TRBJ1-2, with 8 bases matching TRBD1. Germline values: CDR1 MNHEY, CDR2 SMNVEV (reference sequence). The CDR3 length is 16 residues. V was pared by 0 bases and J by 7 bases, with 10 bases of the junction left unmatched. The CDR3 region has the DNA TGTGCCAGCAGTTTATCCTATCAGGGGGCAAAGGGTGGCTACACCTTC. Protein sequence: CASSLSYQGAKGGYTF.

The chain combines TRBV19 with TRBJ2-1, with 8 positions matching TRBD2. The trim removed 3 bases at V and 6 bases at J, leaving 16 bases unmatched. Germline V gene lookup returns CDR1 LNHDA and CDR2 SQIVND (reference sequence). This CDR3 contains 18 residues. As DNA, the CDR3 is TGTGCCAGTAGTATTCTAAGCTCTTTGGCGGGAGGTGGCAATGAGCAGTTCTTC. This codes for CASSILSSLAGGGNEQFF.

J is TRBJ1-1 and V is TRBV11-2; D unclear. With 3 bases removed from V and 7 bases from J, the gap between germline ends came to 12 bases. The germline V gene has CDR1 SGHAT and CDR2 FQNNGV. The length of the CDR3 is 13 residues. The CDR3 region is CASSFRSAIEAFF. Written as DNA, the CDR3 is TGTGCCAGCAGCTTTCGATCAGCGATTGAAGCTTTCTTT. Filled out from reference TRBV11-2 and TRBJ1-1, the complete variable domain reads EAGVAQSPRYKIIEKRQSVAFWCNPISGHATLYWYQQILGQGPKLLIQFQNNGVVDDSQLPKDRFSAERLKGVDSTLKIQPAKLEDSAVYLCASSFRSAIEAFFGQGTRLTVV.

V usage is TRBV4-3 and J usage is TRBJ2-3; weak D call: TRBD2 (7 bases). The V gene lost 0 bases and the J gene lost 5 bases, with 15 bases spanning the gap. The CDR3 has 16 residues. The V gene's germline CDR1 is LGHNA and CDR2 YSLEER. The CDR3 DNA follows: TGCGCCAGCAGCCAAGAAGGGGGAGGGTGGGGAGATACGCAGTATTTT. Translating it yields CASSQEGGGWGDTQYF.

This clone was seen a handful of times. The chain uses TRBV2 and TRBJ2-2; D is ambiguous. This CDR3 contains 14 residues. CDR1 and CDR2 from the germline V gene are SNHLY and FYNNEI. Deletions cut 6 bases from V and 1 base from J, with 9 bases between. CDR3 nucleotide sequence: TGTGCCAGCAGACGAGGAGAGAACACCGGGGAGCTGTTTTTT. Translated, it gives CASRRGENTGELFF.

This clone has just a few counts. The V and J genes are TRBV2 and TRBJ1-4; the D is unclear. V was trimmed by 2 bases and J by 15 bases, leaving 10 bases between them. The CDR3 consists of 11 residues. Germline V lookup: CDR1 SNHLY, CDR2 FYNNEI. The CDR3 bases are TGTGCCAGCAGTGAAAGTCCAGTTGTGTTTTTT. This gives the protein CASSESPVVFF.

V is TRBV9 and J is TRBJ1-3; D unclear. Per the germline V gene, CDR1 is SGDLS and CDR2 is YYNGEE. This CDR3 comprises 16 residues. V was cut by 4 bases and J by 2 bases, with 16 bases left in between. The CDR3, as DNA: TGTGCCAGCAGCCCGGATCCGCGCGGTGCTGGAAACACCATATATTTT. Translation: CASSPDPRGAGNTIYF.

This clone was detected once. This chain joins TRBV6-5 and TRBJ2-3; tentative D call: TRBD1 (6 bases). Per the germline V gene, CDR1 is MNHEY and CDR2 is SVGAGI. V gave up 4 bases and J gave up 0 bases, with 14 bases separating them. The CDR3 consists of 16 residues. The CDR3 nucleotides read TGTGCCAGCAGTTCTGGGGGCAGGGGTAGCACAGATACGCAGTATTTT. Translating it yields CASSSGGRGSTDTQYF.

This clone was found a few times. The chain recombines TRBV6-5 with TRBJ1-2; no clear D gene. This CDR3 is built from 14 residues. Germline lookup yields CDR1 MNHEY and CDR2 SVGAGI. V dropped 4 bases and J dropped 6 bases, with 15 bases sitting between them. The CDR3 loop is CASSSLTGRDGYTF. The CDR3 nucleotides read TGTGCCAGCAGTTCCCTAACGGGGAGGGATGGCTACACCTTC.

Written as DNA, the CDR3 is TGTGCCAGCAGTGTGACAGGCCCCCCCACTGGCTACACCTTC. It encodes CASSVTGPPTGYTF. V and J are TRBV6-1 and TRBJ1-2, with D perhaps matching TRBD1 (6 bases). The CDR3 has 14 residues. Trimming cost V 4 bases and J 7 bases, with 16 bases left between them. Germline values: CDR1 MNHNS, CDR2 SASEGT.

The genes are TRBV7-3 and TRBJ2-1; 10 nucleotides align to TRBD2. The J segment lost 6 bases and the V segment lost 4 bases, leaving 12 bases of the junction unmatched. The CDR3 has 17 amino acids. The germline V gene has CDR1 SGHTA and CDR2 FQGTGA. CDR3 DNA sequence: TGTGCCAGCAGCTCAAACCCTAGCGGGAGTGGGGTCAATGAGCAGTTCTTC. Translation: CASSSNPSGSGVNEQFF.

The chain uses TRBV28 and TRBJ1-2, with 7 bases fitting TRBD1. Germline CDR1 is MDHEN and CDR2 is SYDVKM. J gave up 6 bases and V 2 bases, and 9 bases lay outside the gene matches. This CDR3 is built from 15 residues. This CDR3 reads CASSLSVRGRHGYTF. CDR3 nucleotides: TGTGCCAGCAGTTTAAGTGTGAGGGGGCGCCATGGCTACACCTTC.